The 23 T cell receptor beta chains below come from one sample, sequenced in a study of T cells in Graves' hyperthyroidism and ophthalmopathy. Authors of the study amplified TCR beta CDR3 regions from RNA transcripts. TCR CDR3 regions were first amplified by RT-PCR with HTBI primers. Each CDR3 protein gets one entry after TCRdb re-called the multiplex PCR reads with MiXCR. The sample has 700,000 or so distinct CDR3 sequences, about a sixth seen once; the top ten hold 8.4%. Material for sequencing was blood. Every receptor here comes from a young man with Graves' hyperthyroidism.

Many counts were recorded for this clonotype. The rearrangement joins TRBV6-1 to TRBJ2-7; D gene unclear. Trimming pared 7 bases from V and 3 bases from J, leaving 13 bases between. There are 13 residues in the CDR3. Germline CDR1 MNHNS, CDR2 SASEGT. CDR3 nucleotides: TGTGCCAGCACCTATCGGCCTAACTACGAGCAGTACTTC. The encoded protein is CASTYRPNYEQYF.

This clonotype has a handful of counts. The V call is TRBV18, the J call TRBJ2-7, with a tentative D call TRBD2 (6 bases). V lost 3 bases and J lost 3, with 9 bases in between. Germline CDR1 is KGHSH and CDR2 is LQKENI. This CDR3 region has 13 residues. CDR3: CASSPASDYEQYF. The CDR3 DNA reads TGTGCCAGCTCACCCGCTAGCGACTACGAGCAGTACTTC.

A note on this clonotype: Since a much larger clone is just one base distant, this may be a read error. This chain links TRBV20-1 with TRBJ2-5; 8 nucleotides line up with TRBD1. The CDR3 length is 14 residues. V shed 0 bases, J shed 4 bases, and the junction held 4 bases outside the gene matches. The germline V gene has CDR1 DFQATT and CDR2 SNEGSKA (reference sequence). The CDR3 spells CSARERTGRETQYF. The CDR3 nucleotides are TGCAGTGCTAGAGAGAGGACAGGGCGAGAGACCCAGTACTTC.

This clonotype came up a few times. In nucleotides, the CDR3 is TGCGCCAGCAGGGGTTCCGCTAGCAGTTTCGATGAGCAGTTCTTC. Residues: CASRGSASSFDEQFF. The chain joins TRBV4-1 to TRBJ2-1; D is possibly TRBD2 (5 bases). The V gene lost 6 bases and the J gene lost 8 bases, with 20 bases spanning the gap. Looked up from germline, CDR1 is MGHRA and CDR2 is YSYEKL. The CDR3 runs 15 residues.

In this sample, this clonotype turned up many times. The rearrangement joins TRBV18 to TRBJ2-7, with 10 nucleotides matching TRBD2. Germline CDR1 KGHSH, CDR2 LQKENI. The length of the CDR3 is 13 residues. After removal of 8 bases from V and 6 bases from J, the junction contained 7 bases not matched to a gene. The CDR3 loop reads CASQVVAGGEQYF. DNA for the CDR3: TGTGCCAGCCAAGTGGTAGCGGGAGGCGAGCAGTACTTC.

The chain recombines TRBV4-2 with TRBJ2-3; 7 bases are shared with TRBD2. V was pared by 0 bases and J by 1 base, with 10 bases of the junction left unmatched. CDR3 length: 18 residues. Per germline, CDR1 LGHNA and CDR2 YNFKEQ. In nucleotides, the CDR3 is TGTGCCAGCAGCCAAGATCTTTTCGCGGGGGTTCGCACAGATACGCAGTATTTT. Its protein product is CASSQDLFAGVRTDTQYF.

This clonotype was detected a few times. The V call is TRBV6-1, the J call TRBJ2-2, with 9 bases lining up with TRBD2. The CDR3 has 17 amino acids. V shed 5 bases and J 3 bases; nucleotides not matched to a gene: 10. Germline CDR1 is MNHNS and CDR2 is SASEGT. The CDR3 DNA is TGTGCCAGCAGTTCAACGACTAGCGGCCGCTACACCGGGGAGCTGTTTTTT. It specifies CASSSTTSGRYTGELFF.

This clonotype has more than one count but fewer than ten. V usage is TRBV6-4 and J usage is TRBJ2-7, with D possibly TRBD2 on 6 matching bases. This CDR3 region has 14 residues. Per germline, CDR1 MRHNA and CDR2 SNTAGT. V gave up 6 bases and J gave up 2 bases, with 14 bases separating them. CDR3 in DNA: TGTGCCAGCAGGACGGGACTGGGAACCTACGAGCAGTACTTC. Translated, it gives CASRTGLGTYEQYF.

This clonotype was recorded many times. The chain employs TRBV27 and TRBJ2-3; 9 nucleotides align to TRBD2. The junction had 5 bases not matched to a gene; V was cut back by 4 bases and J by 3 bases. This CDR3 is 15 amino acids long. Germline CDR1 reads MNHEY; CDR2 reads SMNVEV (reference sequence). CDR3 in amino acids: CASSSLAGWTDTQYF. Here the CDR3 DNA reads TGTGCCAGCAGTTCGCTAGCGGGATGGACAGATACGCAGTATTTT.

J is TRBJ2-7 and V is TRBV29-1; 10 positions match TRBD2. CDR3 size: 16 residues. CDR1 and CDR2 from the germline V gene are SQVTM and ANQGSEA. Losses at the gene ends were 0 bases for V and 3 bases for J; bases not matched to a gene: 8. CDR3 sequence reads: CSVEERALAGFYEQYF. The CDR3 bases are TGCAGCGTTGAAGAACGTGCACTAGCGGGGTTCTACGAGCAGTACTTC.

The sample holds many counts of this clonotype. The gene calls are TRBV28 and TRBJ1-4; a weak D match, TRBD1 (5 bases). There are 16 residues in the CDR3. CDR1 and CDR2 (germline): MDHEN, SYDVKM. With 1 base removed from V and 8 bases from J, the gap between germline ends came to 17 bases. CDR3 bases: TGTGCCAGCAGTTTATTGGCAGGTCGGGGGAAGGAAAAACTGTTTTTT. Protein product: CASSLLAGRGKEKLFF.

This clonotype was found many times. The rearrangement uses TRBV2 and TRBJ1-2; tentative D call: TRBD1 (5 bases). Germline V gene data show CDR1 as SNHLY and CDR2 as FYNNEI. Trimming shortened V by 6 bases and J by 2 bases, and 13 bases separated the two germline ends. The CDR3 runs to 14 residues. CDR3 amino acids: CASRLGPINYGYTF. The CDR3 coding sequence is TGTGCCAGCAGACTGGGACCGATAAACTATGGCTACACCTTC.

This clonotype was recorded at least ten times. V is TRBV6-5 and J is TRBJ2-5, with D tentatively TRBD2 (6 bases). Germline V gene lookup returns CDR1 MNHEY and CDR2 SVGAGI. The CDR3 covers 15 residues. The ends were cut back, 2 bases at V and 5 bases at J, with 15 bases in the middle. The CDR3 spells CASSYRPSVTETQYF. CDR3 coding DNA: TGTGCCAGCAGTTACCGGCCTAGCGTGACGGAGACCCAGTACTTC.

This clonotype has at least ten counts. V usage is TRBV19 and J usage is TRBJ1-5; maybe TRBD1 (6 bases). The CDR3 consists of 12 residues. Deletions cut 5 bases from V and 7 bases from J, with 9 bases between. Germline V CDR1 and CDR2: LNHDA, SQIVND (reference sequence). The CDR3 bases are TGTGCCAGTAGTGCTAGGGGGCAGCCCCAGCATTTT. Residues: CASSARGQPQHF.

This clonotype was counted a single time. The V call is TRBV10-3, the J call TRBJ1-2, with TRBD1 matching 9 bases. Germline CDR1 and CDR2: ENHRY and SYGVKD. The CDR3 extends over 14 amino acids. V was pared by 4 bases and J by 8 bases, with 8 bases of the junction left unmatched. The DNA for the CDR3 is TGTGCCATCAGTGGGTCCGGGACAGGGTTCGGCTACACCTTC. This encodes CAISGSGTGFGYTF.

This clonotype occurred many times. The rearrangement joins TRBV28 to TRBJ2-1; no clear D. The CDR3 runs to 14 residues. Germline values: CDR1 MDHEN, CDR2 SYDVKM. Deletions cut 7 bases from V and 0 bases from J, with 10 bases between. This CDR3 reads CASISGSSYNEQFF. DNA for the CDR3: TGTGCCAGCATCTCAGGTAGCTCCTACAATGAGCAGTTCTTC.

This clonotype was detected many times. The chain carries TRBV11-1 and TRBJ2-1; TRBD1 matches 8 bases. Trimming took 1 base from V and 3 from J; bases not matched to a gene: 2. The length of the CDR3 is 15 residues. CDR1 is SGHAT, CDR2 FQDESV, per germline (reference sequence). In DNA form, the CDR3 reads TGTGCCAGCAGCTTAGAACAGGGGGTCTACAATGAGCAGTTCTTC. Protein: CASSLEQGVYNEQFF.

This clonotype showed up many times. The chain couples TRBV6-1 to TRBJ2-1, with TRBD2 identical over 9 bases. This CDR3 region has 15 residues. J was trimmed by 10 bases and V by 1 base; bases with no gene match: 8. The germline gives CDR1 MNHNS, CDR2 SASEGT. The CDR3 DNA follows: TGTGCCAGCAGTGAAGGAGCGGGAGGAATGGGAGAGCAGTTCTTC. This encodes CASSEGAGGMGEQFF.

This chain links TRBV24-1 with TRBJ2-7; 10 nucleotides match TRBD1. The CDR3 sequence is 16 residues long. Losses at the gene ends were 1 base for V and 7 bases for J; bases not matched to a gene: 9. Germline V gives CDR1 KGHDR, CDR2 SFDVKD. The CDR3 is CATSDFGGTGVNEQYF. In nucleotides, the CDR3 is TGTGCCACCAGTGATTTCGGGGGGACAGGGGTCAATGAGCAGTACTTC.

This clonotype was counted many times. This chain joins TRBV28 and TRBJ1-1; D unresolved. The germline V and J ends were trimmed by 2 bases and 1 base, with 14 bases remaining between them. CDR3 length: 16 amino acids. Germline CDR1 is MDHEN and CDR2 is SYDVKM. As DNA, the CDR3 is TGTGCCAGCAGTTTACCACAATTAACTTCGAACACTGAAGCTTTCTTT. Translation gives CASSLPQLTSNTEAFF. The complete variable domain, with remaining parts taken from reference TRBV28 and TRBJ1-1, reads DVKVTQSSRYLVKRTGEKVFLECVQDMDHENMFWYRQDPGLGLRLIYFSYDVKMKEKGDIPEGYSVSREKKERFSLILESASTNQTSMYLCASSLPQLTSNTEAFFGQGTRLTVV.

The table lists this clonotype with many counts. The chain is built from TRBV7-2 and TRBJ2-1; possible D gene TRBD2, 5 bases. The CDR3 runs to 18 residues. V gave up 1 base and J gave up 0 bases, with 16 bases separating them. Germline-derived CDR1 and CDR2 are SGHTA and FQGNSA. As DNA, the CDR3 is TGTGCCAGCAGCTTAGGGTTAGCAAGACTACCCTCCTACAATGAGCAGTTCTTC. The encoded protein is CASSLGLARLPSYNEQFF.

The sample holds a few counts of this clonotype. The CDR3 DNA sequence: TGCAGCGTTGAAGAGGCAGGCCTGCCCATCAATGAGCAGTTCTTC. This sequence encodes CSVEEAGLPINEQFF. The rearrangement joins TRBV29-1 to TRBJ2-1; no clear D. Germline loops: CDR1 SQVTM, CDR2 ANQGSEA. Trimming took off 0 bases at V and 6 bases at J, with 15 bases between the two ends. The CDR3 length is 15 residues.

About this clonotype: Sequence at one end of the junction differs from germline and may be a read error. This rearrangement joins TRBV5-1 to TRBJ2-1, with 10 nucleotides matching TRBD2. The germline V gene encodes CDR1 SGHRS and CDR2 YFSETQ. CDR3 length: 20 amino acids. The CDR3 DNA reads TGCGCCAACAGCCCAGGACTAGCGGATCCGATACTGAGCTCCTACAATGAGCAGTTCTTC. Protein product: CANSPGLADPILSSYNEQFF.